The 21 T cell receptor beta chains below were found in one sample sequenced in a study of cytomegalovirus exposure and HLA in healthy donors. Primers: 60 Vbeta forward and 13 Jbeta reverse. Assay: immunoSEQ multiplex PCR; the TCRdb copy retains only in-frame clones and omits some. The data contain approximately 110,000 clones, 70% to 80% of them seen just once; the ten biggest clones take up less than 2%. Sequences were obtained from PBMCs. The receptors shown here come from a man aged 45-60 years in good health and CMV-seronegative.

This clone was seen a handful of times. The rearrangement joins TRBV2 to TRBJ1-4; 7 nucleotides line up with TRBD1. Looked up from germline, CDR1 is SNHLY and CDR2 is FYNNEI. J was trimmed by 3 bases and V by 6 bases; bases with no gene match: 7. This CDR3 spans 15 amino acids. In nucleotides, the CDR3 is TGTGCCAGCAGGGGGACCAGGGGGGCTAATGAAAAACTGTTTTTT. Protein: CASRGTRGANEKLFF. The whole variable domain, remainder taken from reference TRBV2 and TRBJ1-4, is EPEVTQTPSHQVTQMGQEVILRCVPISNHLYFYWYRQILGQKVEFLVSFYNNEISEKSEIFDDQFSVERPDGSNFTLKIRSTKLEDSAMYFCASRGTRGANEKLFFGSGTQLSVL.

The chain has TRBV6-5 and TRBJ1-2; D not certain. Germline CDR1 and CDR2: MNHEY and SVGAGI. The CDR3 loop spans 15 amino acids. The V and J ends lost 0 bases and 0 bases respectively, with 8 bases between them. CDR3 in amino acids: CASSYSRAANYGYTF. In DNA form, the CDR3 reads TGTGCCAGCAGTTACTCGAGGGCGGCTAACTATGGCTACACCTTC.

V gene TRBV25-1 combines with J gene TRBJ1-2, with D unclear. The CDR3 totals 12 residues. Germline V CDR1 and CDR2: MGHDK, SYGVNS. Between the trimmed V and J ends, which lost 8 bases and 1 base, there was a span of 8 bases. Here the CDR3 DNA reads TGTGCCAGCGGGCGCGATAACTATGGCTACACCTTC. Amino acids: CASGRDNYGYTF.

The rearrangement links TRBV23-1 to TRBJ1-1, with a possible D match to TRBD1 (5 bases). TRBV23-1 has ORF status, its function being uncertain. This CDR3 is built from 13 residues. V was cut by 4 bases and J by 3 bases, with 9 bases left in between. CDR3 in DNA: TGCGCCAGCAGTCCCAGGGAGGACACTGAAGCTTTCTTT. It yields the protein CASSPREDTEAFF.

The gene calls are TRBV20-1 and TRBJ2-1, with unresolved D. The V end lost 5 bases, the J end lost 8 bases, and 7 bases lay between the germline ends. Germline CDR1 reads DFQATT; CDR2 reads SNEGSKA (reference sequence). There are 10 residues in the CDR3. The CDR3 reads CSALRDEQFF. The CDR3 region has the DNA TGCAGTGCTCTTCGGGATGAGCAGTTCTTC.

This chain connects TRBV7-2 to TRBJ1-2, with a weak D call TRBD1 (6 bases). The ends were cut back, 1 base at V and 8 bases at J, with 17 bases in the middle. The CDR3 has 15 residues. Germline V gene lookup returns CDR1 SGHTA and CDR2 FQGNSA. This chain's CDR3 is CASSLEGDPEGGYTF. The DNA of the CDR3 is TGTGCCAGCAGCTTAGAGGGGGACCCTGAGGGGGGCTACACCTTC.

The rearrangement uses TRBV5-4 and TRBJ2-5; 16 bases align to TRBD2. V shed 3 bases, J shed 5 bases, and the junction held 4 bases outside the gene matches. The CDR3 is 16 residues long. Germline loops: CDR1 SGHNT, CDR2 YYREEE (reference sequence). The CDR3 DNA is TGTGCCAGCAGCTGGGGGACTAGCGGGGGGGCGGAGACCCAGTACTTC. The encoded protein is CASSWGTSGGAETQYF.

This chain connects TRBV5-4 to TRBJ1-2; 9 bases fit TRBD1. The CDR3 length is 14 residues. V was pared by 2 bases and J by 8 bases, with 7 bases of the junction left unmatched. Germline CDR1 SGHNT, CDR2 YYREEE (reference sequence). The CDR3 here is CASSFTGTGRGYTF. The CDR3 DNA follows: TGTGCCAGCAGCTTTACCGGGACAGGGCGCGGCTACACCTTC.

This chain connects TRBV5-1 to TRBJ2-2; 9 nucleotides match TRBD1. Looked up from germline, CDR1 is SGHRS and CDR2 is YFSETQ. The CDR3 length is 16 residues. Trimming cost V 1 base and J 4 bases; bases outside gene matches: 5. The CDR3 bases are TGCGCCAGCAGCTTGACAGGGGGCGCAGGCACCGGGGAGCTGTTTTTT. Protein product: CASSLTGGAGTGELFF. Together with reference TRBV5-1 and TRBJ2-2, the CDR3 gives the full variable domain: KAGVTQTPRYLIKTRGQQVTLSCSPISGHRSVSWYQQTPGQGLQFLFEYFSETQRNKGNFPGRFSGRQFSNSRSEMNVSTLELGDSALYLCASSLTGGAGTGELFFGEGSRLTVL.

CDR3: CASSKGTSGGPDTQYF. The CDR3 bases are TGTGCCAGCAGCAAGGGGACTAGCGGGGGGCCAGATACGCAGTATTTT. V usage is TRBV7-2 and J usage is TRBJ2-3, with 15 nucleotides matching TRBD2. The CDR3 consists of 16 residues. Germline V gene lookup returns CDR1 SGHTA and CDR2 FQGNSA. V shed 5 bases and J 4 bases; nucleotides not matched to a gene: 4.

On this clone: An end of the junction differs from the germline gene, which may be a read error. V gene TRBV7-9 combines with J gene TRBJ1-1; no definite D call. Germline CDR1 SEHNR, CDR2 FQNEAQ (reference sequence). The CDR3 totals 13 residues. This CDR3 reads CSSTRGENTEAFF. CDR3 in DNA: TGTTCCAGCACCAGAGGCGAGAACACTGAAGCTTTCTTT.

This sequence joins TRBV7-2 and TRBJ2-4; unclear D gene. Germline loops: CDR1 SGHTA, CDR2 FQGNSA. V lost 7 bases to trimming and J lost 8 bases, with 12 bases between them. The CDR3 sequence is 12 residues long. The CDR3 nucleotides are TGTGCCAGCAACGAAGCAACGGACATTCAGTACTTC. This codes for CASNEATDIQYF.

This clone has a single count. V and J are TRBV5-4 and TRBJ2-1, with D uncertain. V lost 0 bases and J lost 4, with 5 bases in between. The CDR3 loop spans 13 amino acids. Germline V gene sequence: CDR1 SGHNT, CDR2 YYREEE (reference sequence). The CDR3 region has the DNA TGTGCCAGCAGCTTGGACAGATACAATGAGCAGTTCTTC. Translated, it gives CASSLDRYNEQFF.

The chain couples TRBV7-2 to TRBJ1-2; possibly TRBD1 for D (5 bases). The CDR3 consists of 14 residues. Germline V gene data show CDR1 as SGHTA and CDR2 as FQGNSA. V lost 5 bases and J 3 bases, leaving 13 bases between the germline ends. The CDR3 DNA follows: TGTGCCAGCAGCCCCAGTTGGGGGGACTATGGCTACACCTTC. Residues: CASSPSWGDYGYTF.

This chain links TRBV10-2 with TRBJ1-1; D is undetermined. The CDR3 sequence is 13 residues long. Trimming took off 4 bases at V and 1 base at J, with 7 bases between the two ends. The germline gives CDR1 WSHSY, CDR2 SAAADI. The CDR3 bases are TGCGCCAGCAGTGGGCGGGAGAACACTGAAGCTTTCTTT. Protein: CASSGRENTEAFF.

The chain joins TRBV7-9 to TRBJ2-3; no clear D gene. The CDR3 totals 14 residues. The germline CDR1 and CDR2 sequences are SEHNR and FQNEAQ (reference sequence). V lost 5 bases and J 0 bases, leaving 9 bases between the germline ends. This chain's CDR3 is CASSPQSSTDTQYF. CDR3 DNA: TGTGCCAGCAGCCCACAGTCTAGCACAGATACGCAGTATTTT.

The V call is TRBV7-8, the J call TRBJ2-2, with 7 positions matching TRBD2. The CDR3 is 14 residues long. The germline V gene has CDR1 SGHVS and CDR2 FQNEAQ. J was trimmed by 3 bases and V by 8 bases; bases with no gene match: 6. This chain's CDR3 is CASGGVRDTGELFF. DNA for the CDR3: TGTGCCAGCGGGGGGGTCCGTGACACCGGGGAGCTGTTTTTT.

This clone was observed a single time. This chain joins TRBV1 and TRBJ2-7; the table's TRBD2 call for D was not verified on the DNA. TRBV1 is annotated as a pseudogene. The CDR3 spans 15 residues. The chain's CDR3 is CTSSQAGGPWFEQYV. The CDR3 region has the DNA TGCACCAGCAGCCAAGCGGGGGGGCCTTGGTTCGAGCAGTACGTC.

The V gene is TRBV7-8, the J gene TRBJ2-5, with D possibly TRBD1 on 5 matching bases. The ends were cut back, 4 bases at V and 3 bases at J, with 18 bases in the middle. CDR3 length: 16 residues. Germline CDR1 is SGHVS and CDR2 is FQNEAQ. CDR3 coding DNA: TGTGCCAGCAGCTCCTTACACTCCCCAGGGAAAGAGACCCAGTACTTC. It is translated as CASSSLHSPGKETQYF.

Written as DNA, the CDR3 is TGTGCCAGCACCCCCACGGTCGAGGCTGAAGCTTTCTTT. Translated, it gives CASTPTVEAEAFF. The rearrangement links TRBV6-1 to TRBJ1-1; D gene uncertain. V lost 7 bases and J 6 bases, leaving 15 bases between the germline ends. This CDR3 region has 13 residues. CDR1 and CDR2 from the germline V gene are MNHNS and SASEGT.

This clone was seen a few times. The rearrangement links TRBV19 to TRBJ2-7; 8 bases map to TRBD1. This CDR3 region has 17 residues. V shed 3 bases, J shed 2 bases, and the junction held 12 bases outside the gene matches. The germline V gene encodes CDR1 LNHDA and CDR2 SQIVND (reference sequence). The CDR3 nucleotides read TGTGCCAGTAGTATGGGGCAGGGGGCGCAGAAAACCTACGAGCAGTACTTC. It is translated as CASSMGQGAQKTYEQYF.